This T cell receptor (beta chain) was sequenced for a study of blood T cell repertoires in COVID-19. Clones were read by immunoSEQ multiplex PCR, and TCRdb kept only the in-frame ones, dropping some. The data show about 140,000 clones, approximately 80% seen once. Trimming cost V 4 bases and J 4 bases; bases outside gene matches: 8. The CDR3 sequence is 15 residues long. Germline V gene lookup returns CDR1 SGDLS and CDR2 YYNGEE. Material for sequencing was peripheral blood. V usage is TRBV9 and J usage is TRBJ1-3; 7 bases line up with TRBD1. This TCR was sampled from a woman older than 75 in a cohort sampled during active or convalescent COVID-19. Written as DNA, the CDR3 is TGTGCCAGCAGCTCCGATCTGGGACAGGGAAACACCATATATTTT. This sequence encodes CASSSDLGQGNTIYF.